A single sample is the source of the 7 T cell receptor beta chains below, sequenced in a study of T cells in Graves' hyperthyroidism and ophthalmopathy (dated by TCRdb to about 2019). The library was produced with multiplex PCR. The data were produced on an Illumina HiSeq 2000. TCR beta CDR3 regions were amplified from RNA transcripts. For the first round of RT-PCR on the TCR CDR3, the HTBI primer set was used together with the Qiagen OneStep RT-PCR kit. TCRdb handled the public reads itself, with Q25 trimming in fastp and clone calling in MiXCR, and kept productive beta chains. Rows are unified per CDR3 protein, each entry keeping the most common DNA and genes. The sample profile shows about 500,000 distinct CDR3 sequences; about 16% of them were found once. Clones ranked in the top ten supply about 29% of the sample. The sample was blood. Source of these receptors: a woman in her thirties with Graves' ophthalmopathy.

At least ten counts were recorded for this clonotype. The DNA of the CDR3 is TGCAGTGCTAGATTGGGACAAGCGGATACGCAGTATTTT. Translating it yields CSARLGQADTQYF. The V and J genes are TRBV20-1 and TRBJ2-3, with D maybe TRBD1 (6 bases). The length of the CDR3 is 13 residues. Germline V gives CDR1 DFQATT, CDR2 SNEGSKA (reference sequence). Trimming cost V 2 bases and J 6 bases, with 12 bases left between them.

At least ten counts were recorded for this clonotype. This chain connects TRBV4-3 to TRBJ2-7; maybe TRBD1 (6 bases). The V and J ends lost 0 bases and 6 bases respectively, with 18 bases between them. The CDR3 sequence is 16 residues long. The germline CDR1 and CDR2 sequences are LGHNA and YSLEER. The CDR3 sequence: CASSQEVRGVGGEQYF. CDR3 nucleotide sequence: TGCGCCAGCAGCCAAGAAGTCAGGGGCGTCGGTGGCGAGCAGTACTTC.

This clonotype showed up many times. CDR3 loop: CASSQEATSGSEQFF. The CDR3 DNA reads as TGTGCCAGCAGCCAAGAGGCGACTAGCGGAAGCGAGCAGTTCTTC. This chain joins TRBV3-1 and TRBJ2-1, with 9 bases matching TRBD2. This CDR3 contains 15 residues. Looked up from germline, CDR1 is LGHDT and CDR2 is YNNKEL (reference sequence). After removal of 0 bases from V and 10 bases from J, the junction contained 7 bases not matched to a gene.

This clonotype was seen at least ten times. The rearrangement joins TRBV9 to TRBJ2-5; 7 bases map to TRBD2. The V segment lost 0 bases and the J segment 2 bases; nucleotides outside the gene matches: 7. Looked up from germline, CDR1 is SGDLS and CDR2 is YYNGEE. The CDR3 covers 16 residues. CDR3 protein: CASSVATGLSQETQYF. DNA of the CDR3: TGTGCCAGCAGCGTAGCTACGGGACTATCTCAAGAGACCCAGTACTTC.

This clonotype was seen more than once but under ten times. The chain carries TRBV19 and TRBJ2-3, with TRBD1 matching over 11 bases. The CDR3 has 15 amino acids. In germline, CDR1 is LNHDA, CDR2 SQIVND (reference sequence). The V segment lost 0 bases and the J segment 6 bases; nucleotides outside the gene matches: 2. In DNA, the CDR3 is TGTGCCAGTAGTATAGAGGACAGGGGGCTTGATACGCAGTATTTT. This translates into CASSIEDRGLDTQYF.

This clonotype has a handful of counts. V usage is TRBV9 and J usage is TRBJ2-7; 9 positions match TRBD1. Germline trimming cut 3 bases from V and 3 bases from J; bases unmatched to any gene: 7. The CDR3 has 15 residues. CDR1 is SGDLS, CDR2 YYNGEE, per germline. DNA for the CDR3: TGTGCCAGCAGCGGCTCGGGACAGGGTTACTACGAGCAGTACTTC. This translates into CASSGSGQGYYEQYF.

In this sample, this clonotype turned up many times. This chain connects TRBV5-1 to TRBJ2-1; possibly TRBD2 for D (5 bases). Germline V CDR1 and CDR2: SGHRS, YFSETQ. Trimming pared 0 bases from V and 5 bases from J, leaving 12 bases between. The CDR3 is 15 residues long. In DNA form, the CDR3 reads TGCGCCAGCAGCTTGGCCGGAGGCCCGAACAATGAGCAGTTCTTC. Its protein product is CASSLAGGPNNEQFF.